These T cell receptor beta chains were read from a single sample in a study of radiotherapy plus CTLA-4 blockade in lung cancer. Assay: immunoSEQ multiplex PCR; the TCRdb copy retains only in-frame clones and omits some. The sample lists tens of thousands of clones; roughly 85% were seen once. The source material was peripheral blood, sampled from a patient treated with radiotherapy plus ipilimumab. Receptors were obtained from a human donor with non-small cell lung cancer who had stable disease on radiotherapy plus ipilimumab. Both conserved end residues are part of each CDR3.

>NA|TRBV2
CASSRDRGYEQYF
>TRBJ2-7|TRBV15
CATSRDLVTYEQYF
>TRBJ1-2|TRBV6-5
CASSLVQGRYGYTF
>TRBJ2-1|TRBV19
CASRSGAFYNEQFF
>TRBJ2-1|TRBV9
CASSPRPQPDEQFF
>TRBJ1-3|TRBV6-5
CASRPPSLSGNTIYF
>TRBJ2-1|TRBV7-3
CASSTDPEGKQFF
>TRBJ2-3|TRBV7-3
CASSLTGLAFRDTQYF
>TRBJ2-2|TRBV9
CASSVLTDLDGELFF
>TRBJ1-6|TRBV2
CASGGDPYNSPLHF